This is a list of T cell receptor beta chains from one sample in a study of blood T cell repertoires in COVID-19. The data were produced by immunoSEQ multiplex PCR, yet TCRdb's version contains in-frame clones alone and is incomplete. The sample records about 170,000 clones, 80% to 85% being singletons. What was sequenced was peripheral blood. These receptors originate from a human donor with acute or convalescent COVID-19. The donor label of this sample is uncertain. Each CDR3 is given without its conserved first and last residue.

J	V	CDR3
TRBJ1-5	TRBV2	ASAGQPQH
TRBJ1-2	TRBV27	ASGSPGDYGYT
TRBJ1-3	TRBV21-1	ASSDRGTRDREGSGNTIY
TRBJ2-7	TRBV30	AGGLAGYEQY
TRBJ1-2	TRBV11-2	ASSLVGDGYT
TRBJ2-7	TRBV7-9	ASSDSHSYEQY
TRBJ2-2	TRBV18	ASSPRTLAGGAGELF
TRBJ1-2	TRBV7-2	ASSLAPGEGVNGYT
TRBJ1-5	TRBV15	ATSRDPDRGQPQH
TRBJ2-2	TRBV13	ASRRSKTGELF
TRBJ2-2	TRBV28	ASRDGQTGELF
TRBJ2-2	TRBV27	ASNPRGRQGASGELF
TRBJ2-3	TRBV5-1	ASLAGVETDTQY
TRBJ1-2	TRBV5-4	ASSSAGTGEGYT
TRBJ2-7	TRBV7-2	ASSLRLAGGSYEQY
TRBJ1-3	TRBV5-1	ASSPDSTGNTIY
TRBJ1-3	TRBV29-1	SVGTGSGNTIY
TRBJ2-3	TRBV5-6	ASSLAGTGKSTDTQY
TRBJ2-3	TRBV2	ASSEEGSGSLDTQY
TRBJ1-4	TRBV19	ASSIGQSPRNEKLF
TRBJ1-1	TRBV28	ASTSGTGRAF
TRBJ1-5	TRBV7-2	ASSLNTGFRYQPQH
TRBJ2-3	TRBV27	ASSRLLSDTQY
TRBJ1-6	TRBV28	ASSLLGTEVQALH
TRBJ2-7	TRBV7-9	ASSSRDSSSYEQY
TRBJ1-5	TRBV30	AWSRGGTQPQH
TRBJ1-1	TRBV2	ASNSRGSNTEAF
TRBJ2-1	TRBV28	ASSPPGLAGGRSYNEQF
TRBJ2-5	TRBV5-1	ASSPVTTGLRTQY
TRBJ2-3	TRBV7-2	ASSPQVSGGTDTQY
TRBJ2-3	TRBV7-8	ASSLERPWDTQY
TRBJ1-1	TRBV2	ASSARSNTEAF
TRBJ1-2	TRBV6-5	ASSYRTGAGGYT
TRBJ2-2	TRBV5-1	ASSLVGQTTSGGAGNTGELF
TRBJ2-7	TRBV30	ACEGEGRYEQY
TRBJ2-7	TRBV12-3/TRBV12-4	ASSHSYEQY
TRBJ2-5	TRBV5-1	ASRPSGPEETQY
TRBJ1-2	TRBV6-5	ASSYQGQGFSYGYT
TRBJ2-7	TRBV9	ASSVEVAAISEQY
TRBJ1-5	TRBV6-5	ASLNRNSNQPQH
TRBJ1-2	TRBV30	AWSGDRVMYNYGYT
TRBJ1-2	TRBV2	ASSSRPQDSYGYT
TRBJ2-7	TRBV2	ASSWTGFDEQY
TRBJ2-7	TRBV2	ASREDRPSYEQY
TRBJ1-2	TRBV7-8	ASSLLGRAQIGYGYT
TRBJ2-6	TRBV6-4	ASSPTGDSGANVLT
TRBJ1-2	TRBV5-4	ASSLGSTTASYGYT
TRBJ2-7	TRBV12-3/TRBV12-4	ASSLGQTYEQY
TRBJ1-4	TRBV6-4	ASTPGQRNEKLF
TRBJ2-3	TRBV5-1	ASSPDRTDTQY
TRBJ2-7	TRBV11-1	ASSFTPTLGEQY
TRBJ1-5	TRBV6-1	ASSDGDRVGNQPQH
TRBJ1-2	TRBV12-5	ASGLVLGRGEGNYGYT
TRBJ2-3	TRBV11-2	ASSPGTSGYGTDTQY
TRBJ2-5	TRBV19	ASRSLGGGTGSQETQY
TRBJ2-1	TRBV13	ASSLAGTSGRVGPYNEQF
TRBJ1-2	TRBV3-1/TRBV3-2	ASSQDAGLNGYT